These T cell receptor beta chains were read from a single sample in a study of T-cell memory formation after mild COVID-19. TCRdb re-called the 5' RACE reads with MiXCR, one entry per CDR3 protein. The data hold approximately 200,000 distinct CDR3 sequences, with 16% observed a single time. Source material: PBMCs or a T cell subset sorted from them (not recorded which). The receptor set was obtained from an adult woman who had mild COVID-19 (a few samples of this study predate the infection). Cell type and time point are not known. Both conserved end residues are trimmed from each CDR3.

V gene	J gene	CDR3 protein
TRBV20-1	TRBJ2-1	SVLFTPEQF
TRBV12-3/TRBV12-4	TRBJ1-2	ASSFPRWDYGYT
TRBV5-1	TRBJ1-4	ASRAGTSGEKLF
TRBV20-1	TRBJ2-3	SAGQIGGGADTQY
TRBV20-1	TRBJ2-1	SARDSSEGSYNEQF
TRBV20-1	TRBJ2-4	SAREDRGLDIQY
TRBV7-2	TRBJ2-5	ASSLRLAGGETQY
TRBV20-1	TRBJ2-1	SASGTGGYNEQF
TRBV4-2	TRBJ2-4	ASSQEGGIQY
TRBV19	TRBJ2-3	ASSIVGPRGTQY
TRBV5-1	TRBJ1-1	ASSLVALGTTEAF
TRBV6-5	TRBJ1-6	ASSSGDRVWTPLH
TRBV9	TRBJ2-3	ASSVVGEGGTDTQY
TRBV4-2	TRBJ2-3	ASSQAGRSDSSTDTQY
TRBV5-1	TRBJ2-3	ASSLDRPSGDTQY
TRBV4-3	TRBJ1-2	ASSQDGVYGYT
TRBV7-2	TRBJ2-1	ASSLYGTSGGNEQF
TRBV29-1	TRBJ2-5	SSSQSGGQETQY
TRBV7-9	TRBJ2-5	ASSPIAGETQY
TRBV7-8	TRBJ1-1	ASSLGDRVTEAF
TRBV11-2	TRBJ1-5	ASSSYDQPQH
TRBV7-3	TRBJ2-3	ASSLLSQGSTQY
TRBV20-1	TRBJ1-2	SAASAQGAGLSSYGYT
TRBV7-2	TRBJ2-3	ASSPPGTSGTDTQY
TRBV5-1	TRBJ2-3	ASSLTRARVDTQY
TRBV5-6	TRBJ2-1	ASSVRGQYNEQF
TRBV20-1	TRBJ1-2	SARDSQGRVYGYT
TRBV29-1	TRBJ2-1	SVDTPPGNEQF
TRBV7-3	TRBJ2-1	ASSLLGGASYNEQF
TRBV3-1	TRBJ2-4	ASKGPSPGIQY
TRBV7-9	TRBJ2-5	ASSSRGARETQY
TRBV29-1	TRBJ1-4	SVGTGKSEKLF
TRBV20-1	TRBJ2-3	SAPRQGRRDTQY
TRBV6-1	TRBJ1-3	ASSEDPSRRNTIY
TRBV18	TRBJ1-2	ASSPTGLALGGYT
TRBV7-9	TRBJ1-4	ASSLTQGYVEKLF
TRBV20-1	TRBJ2-5	SATGEDGETQY
TRBV21-1	TRBJ2-1	ASSKAIGGNEQF
TRBV4-3	TRBJ2-7	ASSQDPSGGPYEQY
TRBV4-2	TRBJ2-1	ASSPTTGGVSEQF
TRBV20-1	TRBJ2-3	SARRLGQGFTDTQY
TRBV5-5	TRBJ2-7	ASSYRTSGVGYEQY
TRBV29-1	TRBJ1-1	SSRRNTEAF
TRBV3-1	TRBJ2-3	ASSQEMGRGTDTQY
TRBV7-7	TRBJ2-2	ASSLTSGSFTGELF
TRBV29-1	TRBJ2-7	SVGIASGTEQY
TRBV2	TRBJ2-6	ASLSGHGGANVLT
TRBV2	TRBJ1-5	ASSERSNQPQH
TRBV20-1	TRBJ2-1	SARVGLAGARAYNEQF
TRBV25-1	TRBJ1-5	ASSQQGINQPQH
TRBV5-5	TRBJ2-1	ASSWGLYSSYNEQF
TRBV4-2	TRBJ1-4	ASSQTGQGAVEKLF
TRBV4-3	TRBJ1-2	ASSQDLTGAGGEVGYGYT
TRBV3-1	TRBJ2-7	ASSQDPATVTTYEQY
TRBV18	TRBJ1-4	ASSPVGNEKLF
TRBV20-1	TRBJ1-2	SASRQTNYGYT